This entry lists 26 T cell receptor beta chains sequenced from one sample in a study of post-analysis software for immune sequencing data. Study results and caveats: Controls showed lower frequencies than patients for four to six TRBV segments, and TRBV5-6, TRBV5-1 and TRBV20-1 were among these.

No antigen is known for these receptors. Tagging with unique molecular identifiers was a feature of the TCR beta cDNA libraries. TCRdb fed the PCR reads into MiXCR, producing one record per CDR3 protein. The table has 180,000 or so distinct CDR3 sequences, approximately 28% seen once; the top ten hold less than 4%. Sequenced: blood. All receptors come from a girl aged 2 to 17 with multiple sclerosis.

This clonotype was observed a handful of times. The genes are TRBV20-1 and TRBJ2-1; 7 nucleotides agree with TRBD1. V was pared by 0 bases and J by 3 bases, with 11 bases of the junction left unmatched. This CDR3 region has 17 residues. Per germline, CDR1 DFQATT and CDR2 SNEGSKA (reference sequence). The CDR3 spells CSARDPLTGTDYNEQFF. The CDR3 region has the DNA TGCAGTGCTAGAGATCCCCTGACCGGGACAGACTACAATGAGCAGTTCTTC.

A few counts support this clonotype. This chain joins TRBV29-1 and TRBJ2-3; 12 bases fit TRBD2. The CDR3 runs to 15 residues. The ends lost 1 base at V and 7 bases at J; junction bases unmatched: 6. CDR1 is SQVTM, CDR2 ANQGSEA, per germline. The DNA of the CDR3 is TGCAGCGTTGAAGGCCTAGCGGGAGGGCAAAATACGCAGTATTTT. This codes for CSVEGLAGGQNTQYF.

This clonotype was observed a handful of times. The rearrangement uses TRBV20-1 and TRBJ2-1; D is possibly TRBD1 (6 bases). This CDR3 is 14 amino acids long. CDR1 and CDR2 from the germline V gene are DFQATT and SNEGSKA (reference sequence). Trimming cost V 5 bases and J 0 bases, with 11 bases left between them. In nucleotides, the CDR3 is TGCAGTGCTTACGGACAGCGCTCCTACAATGAGCAGTTCTTC. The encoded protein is CSAYGQRSYNEQFF.

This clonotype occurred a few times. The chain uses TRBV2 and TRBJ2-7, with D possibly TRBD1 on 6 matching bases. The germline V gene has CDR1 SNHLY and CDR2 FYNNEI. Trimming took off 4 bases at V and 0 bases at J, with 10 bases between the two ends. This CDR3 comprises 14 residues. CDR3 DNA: TGTGCCAGCAGTGTGGGGGACACCTCCTACGAGCAGTACTTC. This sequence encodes CASSVGDTSYEQYF.

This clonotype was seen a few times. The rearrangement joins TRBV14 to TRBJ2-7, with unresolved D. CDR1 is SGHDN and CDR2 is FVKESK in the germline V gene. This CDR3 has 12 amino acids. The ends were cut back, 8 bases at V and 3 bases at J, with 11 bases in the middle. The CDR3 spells CASGGARYEQYF. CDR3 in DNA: TGTGCCAGCGGCGGCGCCCGCTACGAGCAGTACTTC.

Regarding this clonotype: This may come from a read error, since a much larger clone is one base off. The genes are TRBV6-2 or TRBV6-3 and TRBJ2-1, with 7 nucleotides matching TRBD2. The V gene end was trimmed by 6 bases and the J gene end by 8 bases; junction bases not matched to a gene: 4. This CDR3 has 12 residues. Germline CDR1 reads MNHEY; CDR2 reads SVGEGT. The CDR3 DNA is TGTGCCAGCAGCCGAACTAGCGATGAGCAGTTCTTC. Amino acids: CASSRTSDEQFF.

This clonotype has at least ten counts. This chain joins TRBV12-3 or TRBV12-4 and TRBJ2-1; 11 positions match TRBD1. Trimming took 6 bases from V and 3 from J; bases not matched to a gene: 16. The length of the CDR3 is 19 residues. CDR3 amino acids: CASSPLGQGDYYYYNEQFF. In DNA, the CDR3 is TGTGCCAGCAGCCCCTTGGGACAGGGGGACTACTACTACTACAATGAGCAGTTCTTC.

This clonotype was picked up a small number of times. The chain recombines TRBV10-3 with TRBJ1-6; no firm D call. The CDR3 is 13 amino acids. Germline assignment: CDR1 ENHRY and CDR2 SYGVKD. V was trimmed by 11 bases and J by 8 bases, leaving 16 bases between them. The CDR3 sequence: CALSRGRDSPLHF. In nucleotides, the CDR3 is TGTGCCCTTTCGCGGGGAAGGGATTCACCCCTCCACTTT.

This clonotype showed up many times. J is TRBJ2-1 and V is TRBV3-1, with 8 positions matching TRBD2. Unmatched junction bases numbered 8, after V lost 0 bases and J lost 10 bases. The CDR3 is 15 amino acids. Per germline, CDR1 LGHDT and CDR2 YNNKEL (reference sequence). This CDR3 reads CASSQDPMRGAEQFF. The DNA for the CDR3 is TGTGCCAGCAGCCAAGATCCGATGCGGGGGGCGGAGCAGTTCTTC.

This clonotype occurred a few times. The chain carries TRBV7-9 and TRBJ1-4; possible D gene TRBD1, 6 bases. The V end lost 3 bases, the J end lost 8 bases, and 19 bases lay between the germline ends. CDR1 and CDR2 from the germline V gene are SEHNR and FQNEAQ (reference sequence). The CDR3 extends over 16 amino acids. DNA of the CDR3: TGTGCCAGCAGCTTTGGGCGAGGACAGTCTCGCGAAAAACTGTTTTTT. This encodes CASSFGRGQSREKLFF. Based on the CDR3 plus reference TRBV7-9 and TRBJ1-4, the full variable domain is DTGVSQNPRHKITKRGQNVTFRCDPISEHNRLYWYRQTLGQGPEFLTYFQNEAQLEKSRLLSDRFSAERPKGSFSTLEIQRTEQGDSAMYLCASSFGRGQSREKLFFGSGTQLSVL.

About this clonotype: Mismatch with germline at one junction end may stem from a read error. CDR3: CASSPRTLANEKPFF. DNA for the CDR3: TGTGCCAGCAGCCCCCGGACCCTGGCCAATGAAAAACCGTTTTTT. The chain links TRBV6-2 or TRBV6-3 to TRBJ1-4; D remains ambiguous. The CDR3 totals 15 residues. Germline CDR1 MNHEY, CDR2 SVGEGT.

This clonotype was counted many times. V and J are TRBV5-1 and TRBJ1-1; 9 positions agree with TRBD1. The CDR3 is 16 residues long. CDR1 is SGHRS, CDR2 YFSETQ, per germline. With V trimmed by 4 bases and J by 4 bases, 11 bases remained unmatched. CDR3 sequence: CASSLLTGGTTTEAFF. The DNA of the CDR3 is TGCGCCAGCAGCCTGTTGACAGGGGGTACGACCACTGAAGCTTTCTTT.

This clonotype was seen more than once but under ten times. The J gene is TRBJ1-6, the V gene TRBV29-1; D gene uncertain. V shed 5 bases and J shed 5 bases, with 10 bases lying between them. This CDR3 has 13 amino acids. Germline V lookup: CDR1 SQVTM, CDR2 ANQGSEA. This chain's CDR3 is CSVRFGHNSPLHF. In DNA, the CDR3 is TGCAGCGTTCGCTTCGGGCATAATTCACCCCTCCACTTT.

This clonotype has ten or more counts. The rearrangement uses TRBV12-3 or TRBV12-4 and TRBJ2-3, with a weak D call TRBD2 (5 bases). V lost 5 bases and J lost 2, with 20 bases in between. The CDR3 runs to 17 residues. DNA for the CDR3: TGTGCCAGCAGTCCCTCTGGTCCTAGCCGAAACACAGATACGCAGTATTTT. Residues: CASSPSGPSRNTDTQYF.

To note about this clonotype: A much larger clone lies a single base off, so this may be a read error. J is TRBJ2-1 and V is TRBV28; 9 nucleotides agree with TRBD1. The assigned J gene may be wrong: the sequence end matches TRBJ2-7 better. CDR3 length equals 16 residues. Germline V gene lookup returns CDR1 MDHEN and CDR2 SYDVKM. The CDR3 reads CASSSYGDRASHEQYF. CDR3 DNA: TGTGCCAGCAGTTCGTACGGGGACAGGGCCTCCCACGAGCAGTACTTC.

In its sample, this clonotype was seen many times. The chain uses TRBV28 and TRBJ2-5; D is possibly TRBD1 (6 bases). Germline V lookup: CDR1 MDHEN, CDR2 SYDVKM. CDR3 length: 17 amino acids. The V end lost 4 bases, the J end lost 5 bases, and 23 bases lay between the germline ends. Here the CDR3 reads CASSSIRGLPIGETQYF. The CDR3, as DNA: TGTGCCAGCAGTTCCATCAGGGGCTTGCCCATTGGTGAGACCCAGTACTTC. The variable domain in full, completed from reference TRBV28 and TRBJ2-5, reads DVKVTQSSRYLVKRTGEKVFLECVQDMDHENMFWYRQDPGLGLRLIYFSYDVKMKEKGDIPEGYSVSREKKERFSLILESASTNQTSMYLCASSSIRGLPIGETQYFGPGTRLLVL.

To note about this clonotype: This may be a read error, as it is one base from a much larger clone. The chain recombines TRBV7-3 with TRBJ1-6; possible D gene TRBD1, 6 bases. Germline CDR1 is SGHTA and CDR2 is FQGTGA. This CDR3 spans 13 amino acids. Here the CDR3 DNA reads TGTGCCAGCGGCTTGGACAGCAATTCACCCCTCCACTTT. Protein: CASGLDSNSPLHF.

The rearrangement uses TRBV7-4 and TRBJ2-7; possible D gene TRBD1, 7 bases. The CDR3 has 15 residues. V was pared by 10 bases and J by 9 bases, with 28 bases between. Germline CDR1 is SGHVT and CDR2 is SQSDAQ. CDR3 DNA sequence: TGTGCCACCCTTCCAGGGGGGCCCCCCCCCGAGTGGCAGTACTTC. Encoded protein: CATLPGGPPPEWQYF. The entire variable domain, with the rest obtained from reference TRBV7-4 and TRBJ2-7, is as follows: GAGVSQSPRYKVAKRGRDVALRCDSISGHVTLYWYRQTLGQGSEVLTYSQSDAQRDKSGRPSGRFSAERPERSVSTLKIQRTEQGDSAVYLCATLPGGPPPEWQYFGPGTRLTVT.

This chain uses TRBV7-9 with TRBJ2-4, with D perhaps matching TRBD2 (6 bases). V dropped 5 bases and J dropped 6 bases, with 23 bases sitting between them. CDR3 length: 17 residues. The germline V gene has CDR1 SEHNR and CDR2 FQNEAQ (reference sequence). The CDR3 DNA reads TGTGCCAGCAGCGAAGGTGGGGAGGCCATGTTGGGAAACATTCAGTACTTC. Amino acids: CASSEGGEAMLGNIQYF.

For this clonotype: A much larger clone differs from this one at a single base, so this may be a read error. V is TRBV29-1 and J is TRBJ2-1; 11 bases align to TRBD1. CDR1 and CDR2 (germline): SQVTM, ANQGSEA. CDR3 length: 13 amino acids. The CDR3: CNAEGQGDNEQFF. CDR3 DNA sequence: TGCAACGCCGAGGGACAGGGGGACAATGAGCAGTTCTTC.

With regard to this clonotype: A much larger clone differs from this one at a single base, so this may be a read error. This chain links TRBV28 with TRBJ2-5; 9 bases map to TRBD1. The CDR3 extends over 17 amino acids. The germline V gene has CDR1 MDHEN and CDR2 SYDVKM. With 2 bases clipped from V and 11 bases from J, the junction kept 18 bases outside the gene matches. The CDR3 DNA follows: TGTGCCAGCAGTTTAGTTAGGGGACAGGGTTACTCCTACGGGCAGTACTTC. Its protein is CASSLVRGQGYSYGQYF.

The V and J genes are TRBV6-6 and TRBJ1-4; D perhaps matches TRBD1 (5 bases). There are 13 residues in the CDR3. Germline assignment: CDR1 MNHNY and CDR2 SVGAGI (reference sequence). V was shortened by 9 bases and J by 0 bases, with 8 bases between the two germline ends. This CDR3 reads CASGTTTNEKLFF. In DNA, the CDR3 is TGTGCCAGTGGGACCACAACTAATGAAAAACTGTTTTTT.

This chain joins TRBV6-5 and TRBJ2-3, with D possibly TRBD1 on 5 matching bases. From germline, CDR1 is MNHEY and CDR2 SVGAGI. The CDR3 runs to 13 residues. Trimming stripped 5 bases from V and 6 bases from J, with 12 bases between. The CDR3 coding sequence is TGTGCCAGCAGTGGGGCCCACTCGGATACGCAGTATTTT. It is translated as CASSGAHSDTQYF.

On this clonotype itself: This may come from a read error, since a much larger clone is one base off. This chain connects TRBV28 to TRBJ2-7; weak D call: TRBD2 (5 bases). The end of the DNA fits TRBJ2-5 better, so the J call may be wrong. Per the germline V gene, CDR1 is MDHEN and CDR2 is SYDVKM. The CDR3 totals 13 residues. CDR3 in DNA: TGTGCCAGCAGTCCTAGGGAGTGCGAGACCCAGTACTTC. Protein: CASSPRECETQYF.

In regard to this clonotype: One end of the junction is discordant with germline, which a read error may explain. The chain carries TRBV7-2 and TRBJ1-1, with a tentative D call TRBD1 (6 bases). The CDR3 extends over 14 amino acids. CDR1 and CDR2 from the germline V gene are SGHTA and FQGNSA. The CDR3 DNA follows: TGTGCCGGCAGCTTACCGGGCAGGGGAGTTGGGGCTTTCTTT. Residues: CAGSLPGRGVGAFF.

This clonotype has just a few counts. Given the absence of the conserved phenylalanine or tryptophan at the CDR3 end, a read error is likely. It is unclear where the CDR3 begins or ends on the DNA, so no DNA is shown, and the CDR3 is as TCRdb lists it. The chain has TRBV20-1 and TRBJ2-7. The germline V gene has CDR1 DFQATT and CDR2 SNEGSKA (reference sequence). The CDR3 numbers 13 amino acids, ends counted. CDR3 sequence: CSATDRTPTSSTS.